The source of this T cell receptor beta chain is a study of CD8 T cells in Susac syndrome. Relapsing-remitting disease, either stable or active, was present in the multiple sclerosis controls, who were treatment-naive patients. An input of 0.5 to 1 ug of RNA was subjected to reverse transcription using random hexamers. TCRdb re-called the immunoSEQ multiplex PCR reads through MiXCR, storing one row per CDR3 protein. The sample has roughly 130,000 distinct CDR3 sequences, roughly 94% seen once; the top ten hold approximately 0.12%. A note on this clonotype: Its antigen is unknown.

Findings and limits, study-wide: As acknowledged by the study, its TCR sequencing and HLA analysis included a relatively small number of individuals.

The receptor was derived from a human donor with multiple sclerosis. Sequences were obtained from CD4+ T cells from PBMCs.

The DNA of the CDR3 is TGTGCCAGCAGCTTAGCGGGTTTGCGGCAGCCCGTGAGCACAGATACGCAGTATTTT. This gives the protein CASSLAGLRQPVSTDTQYF. The V gene is TRBV11-2, the J gene TRBJ2-3; D is uncertain. V lost 1 base, J lost 0 bases, and 20 bases lay in between. Germline V CDR1 and CDR2: SGHAT, FQNNGV. CDR3 length: 19 amino acids.